One sample yielded the 10 T cell receptor beta chains listed below, sequenced in a study of T cell repertoires and Cas9 in healthy adults. Sequencing used immunoSEQ multiplex PCR; TCRdb keeps in-frame clones, though not all of them. The sample carries around 20,000 clones, more than 80% recorded once. The sample was CD4+ effector T cells (CD127+, CD25-, CD137-, CD154-) from PBMCs; culture status not recorded. The receptors were sampled from a human donor in good health.

This chain connects TRBV11-2 to TRBJ2-3, with 9 positions matching TRBD1. The trim removed 5 bases at V and 4 bases at J, leaving 4 bases unmatched. The CDR3 consists of 14 residues. Germline V gene data show CDR1 as SGHAT and CDR2 as FQNNGV. The CDR3 DNA is TGTGCCAGCAGCGTCCGACAGGGGGCAGATACGCAGTATTTT. It encodes CASSVRQGADTQYF. Combining the CDR3 with reference TRBV11-2 and TRBJ2-3 gives the whole variable domain EAGVAQSPRYKIIEKRQSVAFWCNPISGHATLYWYQQILGQGPKLLIQFQNNGVVDDSQLPKDRFSAERLKGVDSTLKIQPAKLEDSAVYLCASSVRQGADTQYFGPGTRLTVL.

The chain combines TRBV10-3 with TRBJ2-7; D is unresolved. The CDR3 sequence is 12 residues long. V was pared by 3 bases and J by 4 bases, with 7 bases between. CDR1 and CDR2 (germline): ENHRY, SYGVKD. CDR3 residues: CAISDGKYEQYF. In DNA form, the CDR3 reads TGTGCCATCAGTGATGGGAAATACGAGCAGTACTTC.

The J gene is TRBJ1-2, the V gene TRBV6-5; 9 bases match TRBD1. Germline V gene sequence: CDR1 MNHEY, CDR2 SVGAGI. CDR3 length: 14 residues. J lost 5 bases, V lost 6 bases, and 7 bases had no gene match. This CDR3 is CASRDPGQGYGYTF. The DNA of the CDR3 is TGTGCCAGCAGGGACCCGGGACAGGGATATGGCTACACCTTC.

V gene TRBV11-2 combines with J gene TRBJ2-2, with TRBD2 matching 15 bases. V dropped 5 bases and J dropped 6; count of bases not matched to a gene: 4. CDR1 is SGHAT and CDR2 is FQNNGV in the germline V gene. CDR3 size: 16 residues. This chain's CDR3 is CASSRTSGGAAGELFF. The CDR3 nucleotides are TGTGCCAGCAGCCGGACTAGCGGGGGGGCCGCCGGGGAGCTGTTTTTT.

The genes are TRBV7-2 and TRBJ1-2; D remains unclear. The V end was cut by 5 bases, the J end by 0 bases, with 16 bases between. In germline, CDR1 is SGHTA, CDR2 FQGNSA. CDR3 length equals 16 residues. DNA of the CDR3: TGTGCCAGCAGCCGGGCGGAGACGGTTTCTAACTATGGCTACACCTTC. Translating gives CASSRAETVSNYGYTF.

The chain has TRBV6-5 and TRBJ1-1; 7 bases are a match to TRBD1. V trimming: 5 bases; J trimming: 13 bases; junction bases outside the gene matches: 16. The CDR3 contains 14 residues. Germline V gives CDR1 MNHEY, CDR2 SVGAGI. The CDR3 DNA follows: TGTGCCAGCAGTGACCGTTGGACAGGCGAAAAAGATTTCTTT. This sequence encodes CASSDRWTGEKDFF.

The chain carries TRBV6-5 and TRBJ1-1; 8 bases are shared with TRBD1. CDR3 size: 15 residues. The germline V gene has CDR1 MNHEY and CDR2 SVGAGI. V gave up 4 bases and J gave up 2 bases; unmatched junction bases: 6. CDR3 amino acids: CASSFDRGPNTEAFF. The CDR3 DNA follows: TGTGCCAGCAGTTTTGACAGGGGCCCTAACACTGAAGCTTTCTTT.

This clone came up once. The J gene is TRBJ2-7, the V gene TRBV5-6; TRBD1 or TRBD2 may be the D gene (6 bases each). CDR1 and CDR2 from the germline V gene are SGHDT and YYEEEE. The CDR3 is made up of 15 amino acids. With 0 bases removed from V and 7 bases from J, the gap between germline ends came to 17 bases. The CDR3 spells CASSLVGGATREQYF. The CDR3 DNA follows: TGTGCCAGCAGCTTGGTGGGGGGCGCGACTCGAGAGCAGTACTTC.

V usage is TRBV28 and J usage is TRBJ1-4; D may be TRBD1 (5 bases). Germline V gene lookup returns CDR1 MDHEN and CDR2 SYDVKM. Trimming removed 4 bases from V and 8 bases from J, with 17 bases in between. The CDR3 consists of 15 residues. CDR3: CASSYTGAGGEKLFF. The CDR3 coding sequence is TGTGCCAGCAGTTATACCGGGGCCGGTGGGGAAAAACTGTTTTTT. Full variable domain (outside the CDR3, taken from reference TRBV28 and TRBJ1-4): DVKVTQSSRYLVKRTGEKVFLECVQDMDHENMFWYRQDPGLGLRLIYFSYDVKMKEKGDIPEGYSVSREKKERFSLILESASTNQTSMYLCASSYTGAGGEKLFFGSGTQLSVL.

V gene TRBV5-1 combines with J gene TRBJ2-1; 8 bases map to TRBD1. Trimming at V came to 1 base and at J to 8 bases, leaving 8 bases not matched to a gene. CDR1 SGHRS and CDR2 YFSETQ come from the germline V gene. The CDR3 loop spans 15 amino acids. The chain's CDR3 is CASSLTTRQGYEQFF. The CDR3 DNA follows: TGCGCCAGCAGCTTGACGACTAGACAGGGGTATGAGCAGTTCTTC.